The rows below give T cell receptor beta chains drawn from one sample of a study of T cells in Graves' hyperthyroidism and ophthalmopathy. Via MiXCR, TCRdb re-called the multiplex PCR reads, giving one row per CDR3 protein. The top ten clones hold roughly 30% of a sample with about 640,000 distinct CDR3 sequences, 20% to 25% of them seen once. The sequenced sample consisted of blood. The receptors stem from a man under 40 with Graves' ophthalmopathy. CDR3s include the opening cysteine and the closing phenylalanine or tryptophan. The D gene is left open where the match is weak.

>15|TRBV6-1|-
CASSEKGTGYNEQFF
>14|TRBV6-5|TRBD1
CASSYGDREDGYTF
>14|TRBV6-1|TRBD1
CASGLLGGAAGYTF
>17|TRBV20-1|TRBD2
CSARGPSGPRLVYEQYF
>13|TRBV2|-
CASADSGQETQYF
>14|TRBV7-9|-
CASSSATAGNEQYF
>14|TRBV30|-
CAWSRGSSNQPQHF
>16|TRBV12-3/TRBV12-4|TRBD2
CASRGGARVGTDTQYF
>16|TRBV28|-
CAGSSLTPAAGNTIYF
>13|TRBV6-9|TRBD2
CASVPSGSGEQYF
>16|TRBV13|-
CASSLRAVDFQETQYF
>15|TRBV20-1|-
CSARALAASSYEQYF
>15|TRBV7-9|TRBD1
CASSLARQGGSPWYF
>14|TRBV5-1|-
CASTRTAGANVLTF
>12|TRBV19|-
CASSTDRETQYF
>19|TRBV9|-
CASSVAQDTRDGSDYGYTF
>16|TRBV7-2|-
CASRLGGTNSNQPQHF
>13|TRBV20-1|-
CSARELDPDTQYF
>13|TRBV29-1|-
CSAYRAGANVLTF
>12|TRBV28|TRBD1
CASRGNRGEQYF
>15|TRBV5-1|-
CASRFGPNMNTEAFF
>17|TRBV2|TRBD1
CASSEGSGQTYQETQYF
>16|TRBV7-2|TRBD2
CASSLGGREPLNEQFF
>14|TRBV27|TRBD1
CASSSRGTAVEAFF
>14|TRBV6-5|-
CASSYGRIRDTQYF
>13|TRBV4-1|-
CASSQQIQETQYF
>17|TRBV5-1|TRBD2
CASSLAITSGRGNEQFF
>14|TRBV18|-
CASSPLGGADEQYF
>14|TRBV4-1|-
CASSQRTSGQPQHF